This entry lists 11 T cell receptor beta chains sequenced from one sample in a study of regulatory T cells in long-lasting Graves disease. Time point of the sample: newly diagnosed GD, antithyroid drugs for less than 3 months. The authors made the TCR library using RNA they extracted from PBMCs. Construction of the TCR beta libraries employed iRepertoire HTBI primers in conjunction with Arm-PCR of CDR3 regions. Each CDR3 protein gets one entry after TCRdb re-called the multiplex PCR reads with MiXCR. The sample has around 450,000 distinct CDR3 sequences; 14% to 15% are singletons. These data are also associated with another study on T cells in Graves' hyperthyroidism and ophthalmopathy.

Sequences were derived from peripheral blood mononuclear cells (PBMCs), sampled at new diagnosis, from a patient treated with antithyroid drugs. The receptors come from a woman between 40 and 50 years old with Graves disease.

Remarks on this clonotype: A read error likely explains this, since a far larger clone differs by one base. A read error is likely, as this CDR3 ends without the conserved phenylalanine or tryptophan. The chain recombines TRBV27 with TRBJ2-7; 7 nucleotides match TRBD1. The V gene's germline CDR1 is MNHEY and CDR2 SMNVEV (reference sequence). The CDR3 is 13 residues long. The V gene end was trimmed by 5 bases and the J gene end by 2 bases; junction bases not matched to a gene: 3. The CDR3 spells CASSPGTAYEQYL. The DNA for the CDR3 is TGTGCCAGCAGTCCAGGGACAGCCTACGAGCAGTACCTC.

The chain links TRBV11-3 to TRBJ2-3; 11 nucleotides match TRBD1. CDR1 and CDR2 (germline): SGHNT, YENEEA. After removal of 5 bases from V and 2 bases from J, the junction contained 12 bases not matched to a gene. This CDR3 is built from 18 residues. The CDR3 bases are TGTGCCAGCAGCCCAGGCGGCTGGGACAGGGGGGTCACAGATACGCAGTATTTT. Amino acids: CASSPGGWDRGVTDTQYF.

This chain joins TRBV10-1 and TRBJ2-5, with D possibly matching TRBD2 (5 bases). The CDR3 extends over 13 amino acids. Trimming took off 0 bases at V and 3 bases at J, with 5 bases between the two ends. The germline gives CDR1 WNHNN, CDR2 SYGVQD (reference sequence). CDR3 sequence: CASSESGEETQYF. The CDR3 nucleotides are TGCGCCAGCAGTGAGTCGGGAGAAGAGACCCAGTACTTC.

A note on this clonotype: With a far larger clone one base away, a read error is the likely cause. The chain recombines TRBV11-3 with TRBJ2-1, with 9 bases lining up with TRBD1. The CDR3 sequence is 15 residues long. Germline CDR1 and CDR2: SGHNT and YENEEA. The ends lost 3 bases at V and 6 bases at J; junction bases unmatched: 6. The CDR3 spells CASSFGDRACNEQFF. CDR3 nucleotide sequence: TGTGCCAGCAGCTTTGGGGACAGGGCCTGCAATGAGCAGTTCTTC.

This clonotype was seen many times. The J gene is TRBJ1-1, the V gene TRBV6-5; D gene ambiguous. The V end lost 2 bases, the J end lost 8 bases, and 6 bases lay between the germline ends. From germline, CDR1 is MNHEY and CDR2 SVGAGI. This CDR3 is 11 amino acids long. The CDR3 nucleotides are TGTGCCAGCAGTTACCTACGAGAAGCTTTCTTT. It translates to CASSYLREAFF.

This chain uses TRBV7-9 with TRBJ2-6; tentatively, D is TRBD2 (6 bases). The germline V gene has CDR1 SEHNR and CDR2 FQNEAQ (reference sequence). V gave up 3 bases and J gave up 2 bases, with 17 bases separating them. The CDR3 has 18 residues. The CDR3 region has the DNA TGTGCCAGCAGCTTGGATCCTATATCGGGGGCTGGGGCCAACGTCCTGACTTTC. It is translated as CASSLDPISGAGANVLTF.

CDR3 nucleotides: TGCAGTGCTAGAGATCCACAGGGGGGTGCTGAAGCTTTCTTT. Its translation: CSARDPQGGAEAFF. This chain uses TRBV20-1 with TRBJ1-1; 8 positions match TRBD1. The length of the CDR3 is 14 residues. Germline assignment: CDR1 DFQATT and CDR2 SNEGSKA (reference sequence). The ends lost 0 bases at V and 6 bases at J; junction bases unmatched: 6.

The table lists this clonotype with many counts. The V and J genes are TRBV2 and TRBJ2-7; D gene ambiguous. V lost 1 base, J lost 4 bases, and 8 bases lay in between. The length of the CDR3 is 13 residues. Germline V gives CDR1 SNHLY, CDR2 FYNNEI. As DNA, the CDR3 is TGTGCCAGCAGTGAAGGACAAAATTACGAGCAGTACTTC. This codes for CASSEGQNYEQYF.

This clonotype was seen at least ten times. The genes are TRBV7-4 and TRBJ2-1, with 14 bases lining up with TRBD2. Per germline, CDR1 SGHVT and CDR2 SQSDAQ. V dropped 5 bases and J dropped 4; count of bases not matched to a gene: 7. This CDR3 comprises 17 residues. For the CDR3, the DNA is TGTGCCAGCAGCGAGACTAGCGGGAGGGGAATTTACAATGAGCAGTTCTTC. This translates into CASSETSGRGIYNEQFF.

Many counts were recorded for this clonotype. The chain carries TRBV30 and TRBJ1-2, with D perhaps TRBD1 (6 bases). V lost 0 bases, J lost 5 bases, and 10 bases lay in between. The CDR3 runs to 13 residues. CDR1 is GTSNPN and CDR2 is SVGIG in the germline V gene (reference sequence). The CDR3 bases are TGTGCCTGGAGTGTATTGGGGGCTTATGGCTACACCTTC. This encodes CAWSVLGAYGYTF.

This clonotype was seen many times. The chain is built from TRBV29-1 and TRBJ2-1; 12 bases line up with TRBD2. Germline loops: CDR1 SQVTM, CDR2 ANQGSEA. V trimming: 8 bases; J trimming: 8 bases; junction bases outside the gene matches: 19. CDR3 size: 17 residues. CDR3 protein: CSTRGDRGLAGGHEQFF. For the CDR3, the DNA is TGCAGCACCCGAGGGGACAGGGGACTAGCGGGTGGCCATGAGCAGTTCTTC.